The clone carrying this T cell receptor beta chain has at least ten counts. Its antigen remains unknown. Building the TCR beta libraries relied on iRepertoire HTBI primers, and CDR3 regions underwent Arm-PCR. TCRdb itself ran the multiplex PCR reads through MiXCR, one entry per CDR3 protein. The sample includes about 530,000 distinct CDR3 sequences, 15% to 20% of them seen just once. Described time point: newly diagnosed GD, antithyroid drugs for less than 3 months. The TCR library used RNA extracted from PBMCs. CDR1 is SGHAT and CDR2 is FQNNGV in the germline V gene. The CDR3 length is 14 residues. Trimming took off 7 bases at V and 5 bases at J, with 14 bases between the two ends. The data are from a study of regulatory T cells in long-lasting Graves disease. Overall study findings and caveats: Persistent disease was associated with favored TRBV28 usage and with favored use of TRBJ1-2 and TRBJ2-5.

These same records also appear under a second study, on T cells in Graves' hyperthyroidism and ophthalmopathy. As that report states: Initially, a first-round RT-PCR of the TCR CDR3 employed the HTBI primer set.

This receptor was obtained from a middle-aged woman with Graves disease. The rearrangement uses TRBV11-2 and TRBJ1-4; a possible D gene is TRBD1 (5 bases). Material: peripheral blood mononuclear cells (PBMCs), obtained at new diagnosis, from a patient treated with antithyroid drugs. The CDR3 DNA reads TGTGCCAGCACCTCGGGCCAGGGAAATGAAAAACTGTTTTTT. Protein: CASTSGQGNEKLFF. Filled out from reference TRBV11-2 and TRBJ1-4, the complete variable domain reads EAGVAQSPRYKIIEKRQSVAFWCNPISGHATLYWYQQILGQGPKLLIQFQNNGVVDDSQLPKDRFSAERLKGVDSTLKIQPAKLEDSAVYLCASTSGQGNEKLFFGSGTQLSVL.